The source of this T cell receptor beta chain is a study of blood T cell repertoires in COVID-19. Study information: The United States, Italy and Spain were the sources of the acute and convalescent COVID-19 samples. PBMCs, B-cell-depleted T cells, or T cells were the source of the cDNA or gDNA that made up the material.

As processed by the authors: The assay estimated nucleated cells by amplifying reference gene primers. Repertoires were generated with immunoSEQ multiplex PCR, while TCRdb's copy carries only in-frame clones and drops some. Clone size and the V and J calls come from that table; the DNA yielded D and trimming. The sample has approximately 27,000 clones, roughly four fifths seen once; the top ten hold around two thirds. This CDR3 is 12 amino acids long. V gave up 7 bases and J gave up 8 bases; unmatched junction bases: 10. CDR1 is SQVTM and CDR2 is ANQGSEA in the germline V gene. The TCR sequence derives from a man aged 65 to 85 with acute or convalescent COVID-19. The V and J genes are TRBV29-1 and TRBJ1-2, with TRBD1 identical over 7 bases. The sequencing input was peripheral blood. The CDR3 sequence: CSGRQGLYGYTF. In nucleotides, the CDR3 is TGCAGCGGGAGACAGGGATTATACGGCTACACCTTC.